A selection of T cell receptor beta chains follows, all from one sample in a study of human T cells and chemical hapten exposure. TCRdb fed the RACE reads into MiXCR, producing one record per CDR3 protein. This table has roughly 100,000 distinct CDR3 sequences, about 34% appearing once. The sequencing here drew on whole blood, taken in connection with sensitization to the hapten diphenylcyclopropenone (DPC). Receptors originate from a man in his forties with alopecia areata. Some clones in this sample may be carry-over from other donors' samples. Both conserved end residues are part of each CDR3. A D gene is named only where the DNA matches it firmly. Part of the rows lack a size; the others show once, few, many or a class for expanded clones.

J gene	V gene	clone size	D gene	CDR3 DNA	CDR3 protein
TRBJ2-7	TRBV20-1	few	TRBD2	TGCAGTGCTAGAGTCTGGCGGGAGGTTTCCTACGAGCAGTACTTC	CSARVWREVSYEQYF
TRBJ2-1	TRBV20-1	few	TRBD2	TGCAGTGCTAGATCCCAGCGGGAACCCGACAATGAGCAGTTCTTC	CSARSQREPDNEQFF
TRBJ2-1	TRBV24-1	few	-	TGTGCCACCAGTGTTAGACAGAGCTCCTACAATGAGCAGTTCTTC	CATSVRQSSYNEQFF
TRBJ2-2	TRBV10-3	few	TRBD2	TGTGCCATCAGTGAATCTAGCGGGACGAACACCGGGGAGCTGTTTTTT	CAISESSGTNTGELFF
TRBJ2-3	TRBV27	few	TRBD2	TGTGCCAGCAGTTCGGACGGGAGGGCCAAAGATACGCAGTATTTT	CASSSDGRAKDTQYF
TRBJ2-3	TRBV5-1	few	-	TGCGCCAGCAGCTTGGAAGGCACAGATACGCAGTATTTT	CASSLEGTDTQYF
TRBJ1-1	TRBV6-2/TRBV6-3	-	-	TGTGCCAGCAGTACCCAGGGGCACACTGAAGCTTTCTTT	CASSTQGHTEAFF
TRBJ2-2	TRBV6-5	-	TRBD2	TGTGCCAGCAGCCGGGATAGCGGGACGACCGGGGAGCTGTTTTTT	CASSRDSGTTGELFF
TRBJ2-3	TRBV5-6	-	-	TGTGCCAGCAGGACGGATAGCACAGATACGCAGTATTTT	CASRTDSTDTQYF
TRBJ2-2	TRBV24-1	-	-	TGTGCCACCAGTGATCTTAAGGGCCACCCAACCGGGGAGCTGTTTTTT	CATSDLKGHPTGELFF
TRBJ2-5	TRBV5-1	-	TRBD2	TGCGCCAGCAGCTTGTTGAGCGGGGGACTCCAAGAGACCCAGTACTTC	CASSLLSGGLQETQYF
TRBJ2-1	TRBV3-1	-	-	TGTGCCAGCAGCCACCGGCCCACTGTGAATGAGCAGTTCTTC	CASSHRPTVNEQFF
TRBJ2-2	TRBV7-9	-	TRBD1	TGTGCCAGCAGATATCCCGGGACAGGGAACACCGGGGAGCTGTTTTTT	CASRYPGTGNTGELFF
TRBJ2-7	TRBV6-5	few	TRBD2	TGTGCCAGCAGTTACGCAGCGGGAGCTTACGAGCAGTACTTC	CASSYAAGAYEQYF
TRBJ2-5	TRBV27	-	-	TGTGCCAGCAGTTTATTGGACGAAGAGACCCAGTACTTC	CASSLLDEETQYF
TRBJ1-4	TRBV18	-	TRBD1	TGTGCCAGCTCACCCCGGGACAGTGCAACTAATGAAAAACTGTTTTTT	CASSPRDSATNEKLFF
TRBJ2-3	TRBV30	-	TRBD2	TGTGCCTGGAACGGCGGGAGCACAGCAGATACGCAGTATTTT	CAWNGGSTADTQYF
TRBJ1-5	TRBV6-2/TRBV6-3	-	-	TGTGCCAGCAGTCGGCAGGGGCAGCCCCAGCATTTT	CASSRQGQPQHF
TRBJ2-7	TRBV6-6	-	-	TGTGCCAGCAGCGGACCGACACCCTACGAGCAGTACTTC	CASSGPTPYEQYF
TRBJ2-4	TRBV7-6	-	-	TGTGCCAGCAGCCCAAGACTAGAGGGTCAGGAAAACATTCAGTACTTC	CASSPRLEGQENIQYF
TRBJ2-7	TRBV12-3/TRBV12-4	-	-	TGTGCCAGCAGTTTCCAGGGTCACTACGAGCAGTACTTC	CASSFQGHYEQYF
TRBJ2-2	TRBV6-2/TRBV6-3	few	-	TGTGCAGACCTAAGGGCCAGGGATGGCACCGGGGAGCTGTTTTTT	CADLRARDGTGELFF
TRBJ2-1	TRBV20-1	few	-	TGCAGTGCTAGAGATCTGCCCTATGAGCAGTTCTTC	CSARDLPYEQFF